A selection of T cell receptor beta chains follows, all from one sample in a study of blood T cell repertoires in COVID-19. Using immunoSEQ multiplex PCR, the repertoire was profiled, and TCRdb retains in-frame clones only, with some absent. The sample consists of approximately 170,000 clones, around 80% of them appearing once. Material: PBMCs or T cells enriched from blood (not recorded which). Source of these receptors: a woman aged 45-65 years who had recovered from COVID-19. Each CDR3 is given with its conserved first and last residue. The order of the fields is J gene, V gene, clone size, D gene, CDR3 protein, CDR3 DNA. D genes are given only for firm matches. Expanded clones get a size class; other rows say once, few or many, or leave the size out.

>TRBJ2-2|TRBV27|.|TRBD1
CASSFTGAGELFF
TGTGCCAGCAGTTTCACAGGGGCCGGGGAGCTGTTTTTT
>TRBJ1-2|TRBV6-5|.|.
CATYPRGGAQYGYTF
TGTGCCACCTACCCGAGGGGGGGGGCTCAATATGGCTACACCTTC
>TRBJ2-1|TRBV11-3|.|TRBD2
CASSPPASGGINEQFF
TGTGCCAGCAGCCCACCGGCTAGCGGGGGGATCAATGAGCAGTTCTTC
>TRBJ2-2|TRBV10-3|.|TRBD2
CAISPSGPGELFF
TGTGCCATCAGCCCTAGCGGGCCCGGGGAGCTGTTTTTT
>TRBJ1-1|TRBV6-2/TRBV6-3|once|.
CASSYTWGVRTEAFF
TGTGCCAGCAGTTACACGTGGGGGGTTCGTACTGAAGCTTTCTTT
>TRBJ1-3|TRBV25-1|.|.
CASTGPRTLRGNTIYF
TGTGCCAGCACCGGGCCCCGGACACTAAGGGGAAACACCATATATTTT
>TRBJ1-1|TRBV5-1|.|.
CASSLALSGVTEAFF
TGCGCCAGCAGCTTGGCCCTTTCAGGGGTTACTGAAGCTTTCTTT
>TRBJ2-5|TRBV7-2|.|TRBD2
CASSLVSSGSSETQYF
TGTGCCAGCAGCTTAGTGTCCAGCGGGAGCTCGGAGACCCAGTACTTC
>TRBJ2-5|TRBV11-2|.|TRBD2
CASSFQGGSIIQYF
TGTGCCAGCAGCTTTCAGGGCGGGAGTATAATCCAGTACTTC
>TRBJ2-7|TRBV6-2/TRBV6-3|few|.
CASSYSSYEQYF
TGTGCCAGCAGTTACTCCAGCTACGAGCAGTACTTC
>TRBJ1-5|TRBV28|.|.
CASRPQGNRQPQHF
TGTGCCAGCAGACCTCAGGGGAATAGGCAGCCCCAGCATTTT
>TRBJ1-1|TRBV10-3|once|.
CAISDRNTEAFF
TGTGCCATCTCGGACAGAAACACTGAAGCTTTCTTT
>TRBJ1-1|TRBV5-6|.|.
CASSWTENTEAFF
TGTGCCAGCAGCTGGACAGAGAACACTGAAGCTTTCTTT
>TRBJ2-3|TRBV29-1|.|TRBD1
CSVEKGQGTDTQYF
TGCAGCGTTGAAAAGGGACAGGGGACAGATACGCAGTATTTT
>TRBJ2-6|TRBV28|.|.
CASRAGSSGANVLTF
TGTGCCAGCAGGGCAGGAAGCTCTGGGGCCAACGTCCTGACTTTC
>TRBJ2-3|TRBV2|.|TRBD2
CASIPWTSGIDTQYF
TGTGCCAGCATCCCTTGGACTAGCGGGATTGATACGCAGTATTTT
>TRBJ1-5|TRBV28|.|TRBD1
CASSSGDRGHRQPQHF
TGTGCCAGCAGTTCCGGGGACAGGGGGCACAGACAGCCCCAGCATTTT
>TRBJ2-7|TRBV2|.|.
CASRFLEGPSYEQYF
TGTGCCAGCAGGTTCCTTGAGGGCCCTTCCTACGAGCAGTACTTC
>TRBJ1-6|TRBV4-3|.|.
CASSLSHGQGGTPLHF
TGCGCCAGCAGCCTCTCCCATGGGCAGGGTGGAACACCCCTCCACTTT
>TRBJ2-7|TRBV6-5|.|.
CASRLPRQNEQYF
TGTGCCAGCCGCTTACCACGACAAAACGAGCAGTACTTC
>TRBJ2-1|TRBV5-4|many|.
CASSFPGGTSNEQFF
TGTGCCAGCAGCTTCCCGGGCGGGACCTCTAATGAGCAGTTCTTC
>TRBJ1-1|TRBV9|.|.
CASSLTESEAFF
TGTGCCAGCAGCTTAACAGAGAGTGAAGCTTTCTTT